Below, 20 T cell receptor beta chains from the same sample are listed, as sequenced in a study of blood T cell repertoires in COVID-19. Produced via immunoSEQ multiplex PCR; TCRdb's table is partial and in-frame only. Of roughly 260,000 clones in the sample, roughly 89% were seen once. Sequencing was carried out using PBMCs or T cells enriched from blood (not recorded which). Receptors were obtained from a woman between 25 and 40 years old with acute COVID-19.

The rearrangement joins TRBV19 to TRBJ2-1; 8 bases match TRBD2. Trimming at V came to 3 bases and at J to 0 bases, leaving 4 bases not matched to a gene. The CDR3 extends over 16 amino acids. From germline, CDR1 is LNHDA and CDR2 SQIVND (reference sequence). The CDR3 coding sequence is TGTGCCAGTAGTATCGTAGCGGGGCGCTCCTACAATGAGCAGTTCTTC. Amino acids: CASSIVAGRSYNEQFF.

This clone was observed a handful of times. The gene calls are TRBV6-1 and TRBJ1-1; TRBD1 matches 7 bases. The junction had 7 bases not matched to a gene; V was cut back by 3 bases and J by 0 bases. CDR1 and CDR2 from the germline V gene are MNHNS and SASEGT. The CDR3 length is 16 residues. The CDR3, as DNA: TGTGCCAGCAGTGACGCGGGACAGTTCATGAACACTGAAGCTTTCTTT. Its translation: CASSDAGQFMNTEAFF.

The chain is built from TRBV11-2 and TRBJ2-3; D may be TRBD2 (6 bases). This CDR3 comprises 15 residues. Germline loops: CDR1 SGHAT, CDR2 FQNNGV. V dropped 5 bases and J dropped 0 bases, with 12 bases sitting between them. The CDR3 nucleotides are TGTGCCAGCAGCCTTGGGGGGACTAGCACAGATACGCAGTATTTT. Protein: CASSLGGTSTDTQYF.

V usage is TRBV7-2 and J usage is TRBJ1-6; tentative D call: TRBD1 (5 bases). The V gene lost 1 base and the J gene lost 6 bases, with 10 bases spanning the gap. Germline V gene data show CDR1 as SGHTA and CDR2 as FQGNSA. The CDR3 runs 15 residues. In DNA, the CDR3 is TGTGCCAGCAGCTTAGGACAGAGGATTAATTCACCCCTCCACTTT. Its protein product is CASSLGQRINSPLHF. Supplemented by reference TRBV7-2 and TRBJ1-6, the full variable domain reads GAGVSQSPSNKVTEKGKDVELRCDPISGHTALYWYRQSLGQGLEFLIYFQGNSAPDKSGLPSDRFSAERTGGSVSTLTIQRTQQEDSAVYLCASSLGQRINSPLHFGNGTRLTVT.

A few counts support this clone. The CDR3: CASSEGTGADYEQYF. CDR3 DNA: TGCGCCAGCAGTGAAGGGACAGGGGCCGACTACGAGCAGTACTTC. This chain connects TRBV10-1 to TRBJ2-7; 10 nucleotides match TRBD1. The CDR3 extends over 15 amino acids. The V gene's germline CDR1 is WNHNN and CDR2 SYGVQD (reference sequence). J lost 3 bases, V lost 3 bases, and 5 bases had no gene match.

The rearrangement uses TRBV4-3 and TRBJ1-1, with no clear D. V dropped 4 bases and J dropped 1 base, with 7 bases sitting between them. Germline V CDR1 and CDR2: LGHNA, YSLEER. The CDR3 is 13 residues long. Here the CDR3 DNA reads TGCGCCAGCAGCCCCCCCGGGAACACTGAAGCTTTCTTT. It encodes CASSPPGNTEAFF.

This clone has only a few counts. J is TRBJ1-2 and V is TRBV10-2; D uncertain. Germline-derived CDR1 and CDR2 are WSHSY and SAAADI. Trimming took 0 bases from V and 0 from J, leaving 11 bases between them. The CDR3 contains 16 residues. CDR3 sequence: CASSESVEATNYGYTF. Here the CDR3 DNA reads TGCGCCAGCAGTGAGTCTGTGGAAGCGACTAACTATGGCTACACCTTC.

J is TRBJ1-1 and V is TRBV5-1; TRBD1 matches at 10 bases. V was clipped by 4 bases and J by 1 base; unmatched bases: 10. The CDR3 is made up of 17 amino acids. The germline gives CDR1 SGHRS, CDR2 YFSETQ. Written as DNA, the CDR3 is TGCGCCAGCAGCACGCGACAGGGGGCCATTACGAACACTGAAGCTTTCTTT. Translated: CASSTRQGAITNTEAFF.

The rearrangement links TRBV5-4 to TRBJ1-2; 11 bases are shared with TRBD1. V trimming: 4 bases; J trimming: 3 bases; junction bases outside the gene matches: 8. The CDR3 extends over 16 amino acids. CDR1 is SGHNT, CDR2 YYREEE, per germline (reference sequence). The CDR3: CASSPGQGAIYYGYTF. DNA of the CDR3: TGTGCCAGCAGCCCCGGACAGGGGGCGATATACTATGGCTACACCTTC.

V and J are TRBV19 and TRBJ1-1; tentatively, D is TRBD1 (5 bases). The CDR3 spans 15 residues. CDR1 is LNHDA and CDR2 is SQIVND in the germline V gene (reference sequence). V lost 5 bases, J lost 5 bases, and 18 bases lay in between. The CDR3 DNA reads as TGTGCCAGTAGTTCGGTGCCGACAGCCGCTACTGAAGCTTTCTTT. Protein product: CASSSVPTAATEAFF.

This clone was recorded only once. The chain couples TRBV27 to TRBJ1-2; TRBD1 might be the D (5 bases). This CDR3 spans 13 amino acids. Per germline, CDR1 MNHEY and CDR2 SMNVEV (reference sequence). Trimming stripped 5 bases from V and 3 bases from J, with 10 bases between. The CDR3 nucleotides read TGTGCCAGCAGTCAGGGACTCTACTATGGCTACACCTTC. Translation: CASSQGLYYGYTF.

The chain couples TRBV30 to TRBJ1-2, with D perhaps matching TRBD1 (6 bases). The V and J ends lost 1 base and 4 bases respectively, with 19 bases between them. Per the germline V gene, CDR1 is GTSNPN and CDR2 is SVGIG (reference sequence). This CDR3 is 16 amino acids long. The CDR3 protein is CAWSAQRGGWIYGYTF. The CDR3, as DNA: TGTGCCTGGAGTGCCCAACGGGGGGGCTGGATCTATGGCTACACCTTC. The full variable domain, in which reference TRBV30 and TRBJ1-2 provide the parts outside the CDR3, is SQTIHQWPATLVQPVGSPLSLECTVEGTSNPNLYWYRQAAGRGLQLLFYSVGIGQISSEVPQNLSASRPQDRQFILSSKKLLLSDSGFYLCAWSAQRGGWIYGYTFGSGTRLTVV.

The chain combines TRBV3-1 (or the pseudogene TRBV3-2) with TRBJ1-1; D perhaps matches TRBD1 (6 bases). The V gene's germline CDR1 is LGHDT and CDR2 YNNKEL (reference sequence). CDR3 length: 15 amino acids. Deletions cut 4 bases from V and 2 bases from J, with 14 bases between. The CDR3 loop reads CASSRKGTTNTEAFF. In nucleotides, the CDR3 is TGTGCCAGCAGCCGAAAAGGGACAACCAACACTGAAGCTTTCTTT.

Remarks on this clone: The identical CDR3 is also encoded by other nucleotide sequences in the sample. The gene calls are TRBV5-1 and TRBJ2-7, with D possibly TRBD1 on 5 matching bases. V shed 4 bases and J shed 4 bases, with 9 bases lying between them. This CDR3 has 12 residues. CDR1 is SGHRS and CDR2 is YFSETQ in the germline V gene. CDR3: CASSPTGYEQYF. The CDR3 DNA is TGCGCCAGCAGCCCTACAGGATACGAGCAGTACTTC.

Of note for this clone: Just one base apart from a much larger clone, this may be a read error. The chain employs TRBV7-9 and TRBJ1-1; unclear D gene. V lost 0 bases and J lost 0, with 2 bases in between. The CDR3 runs 13 residues. Germline values: CDR1 SEHNR, CDR2 FQNEAQ (reference sequence). The CDR3 reads CASSLAMNTEAFF. In DNA form, the CDR3 reads TGTGCCAGCAGCTTAGCCATGAACACTGAAGCTTTCTTT.

The chain combines TRBV4-2 with TRBJ2-2; 9 nucleotides line up with TRBD1. This CDR3 has 18 amino acids. With 0 bases clipped from V and 1 base from J, the junction kept 6 bases outside the gene matches. Per germline, CDR1 LGHNA and CDR2 YNFKEQ. CDR3 protein: CASSQESPGQGNTGELFF. Here the CDR3 DNA reads TGTGCCAGCAGCCAAGAGTCCCCGGGACAGGGGAACACCGGGGAGCTGTTTTTT.

This CDR3 reads CASSLGLQLKDTQYF. Written as DNA, the CDR3 is TGTGCCAGCTCCTTGGGACTCCAATTGAAAGATACGCAGTATTTT. The chain uses TRBV11-2 and TRBJ2-3, with D possibly being TRBD2 (6 bases). Per germline, CDR1 SGHAT and CDR2 FQNNGV. This CDR3 is built from 15 residues. V lost 8 bases, J lost 5 bases, and 20 bases lay in between.

V and J are TRBV30 and TRBJ2-3, with TRBD1 matching over 7 bases. Germline V gives CDR1 GTSNPN, CDR2 SVGIG (reference sequence). The CDR3 loop spans 14 amino acids. J lost 5 bases, V lost 5 bases, and 10 bases had no gene match. The CDR3 DNA reads as TGTGCCTGGGGAACAGGGGCTGGGAGAGATACGCAGTATTTT. It encodes CAWGTGAGRDTQYF.

This clone was seen once. Written as DNA, the CDR3 is TGTGCCAGCAGCCCGGTTCAAGATACGCAGTATTTT. Translation gives CASSPVQDTQYF. The chain couples TRBV7-2 to TRBJ2-3, with D unresolved. Germline values: CDR1 SGHTA, CDR2 FQGNSA. The CDR3 length is 12 residues. Trimming stripped 5 bases from V and 5 bases from J, with 8 bases between.

V gene TRBV29-1 combines with J gene TRBJ1-2; D is unclear. The CDR3 contains 13 residues. From germline, CDR1 is SQVTM and CDR2 ANQGSEA. Trimming removed 0 bases from V and 4 bases from J, with 9 bases in between. CDR3 loop: CSVEDGGFYGYTF. The CDR3 DNA sequence: TGCAGCGTTGAAGATGGAGGATTCTATGGCTACACCTTC.